This TCR beta chain was retrieved from a study of cytomegalovirus exposure and HLA in healthy donors. Study-wide findings and caveats: When the data were analyzed later, several of the most significant clusters appeared to be linked to common viral pathogens. In most subjects, TCR beta sequences reportedly gave accurate predictions of HLA-A and HLA-B alleles. Reports described diagnosis of cytomegalovirus status by the classifier as highly specific and sensitive.

The PCR contained 60 Vbeta and 13 Jbeta primers. Produced via immunoSEQ multiplex PCR; TCRdb's table is partial and in-frame only. This table holds under 200,000 clones, just over 75% found once. The CDR3 extends over 18 amino acids. Germline trimming cut 5 bases from V and 0 bases from J; bases unmatched to any gene: 7. The germline CDR1 and CDR2 sequences are SGHNT and YENEEA. Comment on this clone: Its antigen is currently unknown.

Everyone who donated was a healthy bone marrow donor. This clonotype was sampled from a man aged 30 to 39 in good health and CMV-seronegative. Material for sequencing was PBMCs. This chain connects TRBV11-3 to TRBJ2-1, with TRBD2 matching 13 bases. CDR3 coding DNA: TGTGCCAGCAGCCCCCGGACTAGCGGGAGAGACTCCTACAATGAGCAGTTCTTC. It translates to CASSPRTSGRDSYNEQFF.